Listed below are T cell receptor beta chains from one sample, sequenced in a study of blood T cell repertoires in COVID-19. TCRdb keeps only in-frame clones here, not all; method: immunoSEQ multiplex PCR. The data hold more than 150,000 clones, with about four fifths observed a single time. The sequenced material came from peripheral blood. The receptors were sampled from a middle-aged woman with acute or convalescent COVID-19. Each CDR3 is given with its conserved first and last residue. D genes are given only for firm matches. Clone size is given for some rows only: seen once, a few or many times, or a class if the clone is expanded.

CDR3 length: 16; D gene: TRBD2; V gene: TRBV2; J gene: TRBJ2-7; clone size: few; CDR3 DNA: TGTGCCAGCCGACGACCCGGGGGGGGGCCGTTTCAAGAGCAGTACTTC; CDR3 protein: CASRRPGGGPFQEQYF
CDR3 length: 16; D gene: TRBD1; V gene: TRBV2; J gene: TRBJ1-5; clone size: -; CDR3 DNA: TGTGCCAGCAGAGCCGGGACAGGGAATCCCGGTCAGCCCCAGCATTTT; CDR3 protein: CASRAGTGNPGQPQHF
CDR3 length: 15; D gene: TRBD1; V gene: TRBV5-8; J gene: TRBJ2-3; clone size: -; CDR3 DNA: TGTGCCAGCAGCTTTAGGGGACAGGCCCAAGATACGCAGTATTTT; CDR3 protein: CASSFRGQAQDTQYF
CDR3 length: 15; D gene: TRBD1; V gene: TRBV28; J gene: TRBJ1-5; clone size: -; CDR3 DNA: TGTGCCAGCAGTCTTACCGGGACAGGGCATCAGCCCCAGCATTTT; CDR3 protein: CASSLTGTGHQPQHF
CDR3 length: 14; D gene: -; V gene: TRBV4-1; J gene: TRBJ2-7; clone size: -; CDR3 DNA: TGCGCCAGCAGCCTGGGAGGTAGATTGCCCGAGCAGTACTTC; CDR3 protein: CASSLGGRLPEQYF
CDR3 length: 13; D gene: -; V gene: TRBV18; J gene: TRBJ1-6; clone size: -; CDR3 DNA: TGTGCCAGCTCACCAATTAATAATTCACCCCTCCACTTT; CDR3 protein: CASSPINNSPLHF
CDR3 length: 15; D gene: TRBD1; V gene: TRBV11-2; J gene: TRBJ1-3; clone size: few; CDR3 DNA: TGTGCCAGCAGCTTAGCACAGGGGGTGGGAAACACCATATATTTT; CDR3 protein: CASSLAQGVGNTIYF
CDR3 length: 15; D gene: -; V gene: TRBV2; J gene: TRBJ2-1; clone size: -; CDR3 DNA: TGTGCCACGTCCGCCGGGGCGGGAATGTATTATGAGCAGTTCTTC; CDR3 protein: CATSAGAGMYYEQFF
CDR3 length: 12; D gene: -; V gene: TRBV10-3; J gene: TRBJ1-2; clone size: -; CDR3 DNA: TGTGCCATCAAGGGGCGCAACTATGGCTACACCTTC; CDR3 protein: CAIKGRNYGYTF
CDR3 length: 15; D gene: TRBD1; V gene: TRBV7-9; J gene: TRBJ1-1; clone size: few; CDR3 DNA: TGTGCCAGCAGCTTAGGGACAGGAATGAACACTGAAGCTTTCTTT; CDR3 protein: CASSLGTGMNTEAFF
CDR3 length: 13; D gene: -; V gene: TRBV3-1/TRBV3-2; J gene: TRBJ2-4; clone size: -; CDR3 DNA: TGTGCCAGCAGCCAAAGGCAGGGAACCATTCAGTACTTC; CDR3 protein: CASSQRQGTIQYF
CDR3 length: 15; D gene: TRBD2; V gene: TRBV10-3; J gene: TRBJ2-7; clone size: -; CDR3 DNA: TGTGCCATCAGTGGACTAGCGGGAGGATCTTACGAGCAGTACTTC; CDR3 protein: CAISGLAGGSYEQYF
CDR3 length: 18; D gene: TRBD2; V gene: TRBV3-1/TRBV3-2; J gene: TRBJ2-4; clone size: -; CDR3 DNA: TGTGCCAGCAGCCAAGACCCCCCCTTAGCGGGGGGGCCTGACATTCAGTACTTC; CDR3 protein: CASSQDPPLAGGPDIQYF
CDR3 length: 14; D gene: TRBD1; V gene: TRBV27; J gene: TRBJ1-5; clone size: -; CDR3 DNA: TGTGCCAGCAGTTCAAACCGGGACAGGGGTCGGTGGCATTTT; CDR3 protein: CASSSNRDRGRWHF
CDR3 length: 14; D gene: -; V gene: TRBV3-1/TRBV3-2; J gene: TRBJ2-1; clone size: few; CDR3 DNA: TGTGCCAGCAGCCAGGCGCGAGGAGCCGGCGAGCAGTTCTTC; CDR3 protein: CASSQARGAGEQFF
CDR3 length: 13; D gene: -; V gene: TRBV28; J gene: TRBJ1-5; clone size: -; CDR3 DNA: TGTGCCAGCAGGCGACAGGTCAATCAGCCCCAGCATTTT; CDR3 protein: CASRRQVNQPQHF
CDR3 length: 16; D gene: TRBD2; V gene: TRBV6-5; J gene: TRBJ2-7; clone size: -; CDR3 DNA: TGTGCCAGCAGTTACGGAGGGACTAGCGGGACCTACGAGCAGTACTTC; CDR3 protein: CASSYGGTSGTYEQYF
CDR3 length: 14; D gene: -; V gene: TRBV4-1; J gene: TRBJ2-3; clone size: -; CDR3 DNA: TGCGCCAGCAGCCAACCTGACACCACAGATACGCAGTATTTT; CDR3 protein: CASSQPDTTDTQYF
CDR3 length: 16; D gene: -; V gene: TRBV24-1; J gene: TRBJ2-1; clone size: few; CDR3 DNA: TGTGCCACCAGTGATTCAGCTCGACTAGGGGACAATGAGCAGTTCTTC; CDR3 protein: CATSDSARLGDNEQFF
CDR3 length: 16; D gene: TRBD1; V gene: TRBV7-9; J gene: TRBJ1-4; clone size: -; CDR3 DNA: TGTGCCAGCAGCCCGCCGGAGGGACAGCCCTATGAAAAACTGTTTTTT; CDR3 protein: CASSPPEGQPYEKLFF
CDR3 length: 15; D gene: -; V gene: TRBV28; J gene: TRBJ1-2; clone size: -; CDR3 DNA: TGTGCCAGCAGTTTACCGTCTCGGGGTGGATATGGCTACACCTTC; CDR3 protein: CASSLPSRGGYGYTF
CDR3 length: 14; D gene: -; V gene: TRBV6-5; J gene: TRBJ1-1; clone size: -; CDR3 DNA: TGTGCCAGCAGTTACTCGATGACAGGTGATGAAGCTTTCTTT; CDR3 protein: CASSYSMTGDEAFF
CDR3 length: 14; D gene: TRBD1; V gene: TRBV2; J gene: TRBJ2-4; clone size: -; CDR3 DNA: TGTGCCAGCAGTCAGGACAGGGCCAAAAACATTCAGTACTTC; CDR3 protein: CASSQDRAKNIQYF
CDR3 length: 16; D gene: TRBD1; V gene: TRBV28; J gene: TRBJ1-4; clone size: -; CDR3 DNA: TGTGCCAGCAGTTCCGCATTGACAGGGGCGTCTGAAAAACTGTTTTTT; CDR3 protein: CASSSALTGASEKLFF
CDR3 length: 16; D gene: TRBD1; V gene: TRBV24-1; J gene: TRBJ2-2; clone size: -; CDR3 DNA: TGTGCCACCAGTGCGACAGGGAAAGTTTCTACCGGGGAGCTGTTTTTT; CDR3 protein: CATSATGKVSTGELFF
CDR3 length: 13; D gene: -; V gene: TRBV4-1; J gene: TRBJ1-6; clone size: -; CDR3 DNA: TGCGCCAGCAGCCTTCTGGGGAGTTCACCCCTCCACTTT; CDR3 protein: CASSLLGSSPLHF
CDR3 length: 14; D gene: -; V gene: TRBV27; J gene: TRBJ2-7; clone size: -; CDR3 DNA: TGTGCCAGCAGTTACGCCGGACAGACCTACGAGCAGTACTTC; CDR3 protein: CASSYAGQTYEQYF
CDR3 length: 16; D gene: TRBD2; V gene: TRBV7-8; J gene: TRBJ2-2; clone size: -; CDR3 DNA: TGTGCCAGCAGCTTAAGGCTAGCGGATGGGTTCGGGGAGCTGTTTTTT; CDR3 protein: CASSLRLADGFGELFF
CDR3 length: 13; D gene: -; V gene: TRBV7-2; J gene: TRBJ2-7; clone size: -; CDR3 DNA: TGTGCCAGCAGCTTAGCTCGCAGTTACGAGCAGTACTTC; CDR3 protein: CASSLARSYEQYF
CDR3 length: 14; D gene: TRBD1; V gene: TRBV6-6; J gene: TRBJ2-3; clone size: -; CDR3 DNA: TGTGCCAGCAGACCCGGGACAGGAACAGATACGCAGTATTTT; CDR3 protein: CASRPGTGTDTQYF
CDR3 length: 16; D gene: TRBD2; V gene: TRBV27; J gene: TRBJ2-7; clone size: -; CDR3 DNA: TGTGCCAGCAGCCAATCGACGGGACTAGCGGTCTACGAGCAGTACTTC; CDR3 protein: CASSQSTGLAVYEQYF
CDR3 length: 13; D gene: -; V gene: TRBV28; J gene: TRBJ1-1; clone size: -; CDR3 DNA: TGTGCCAGCAGCCCCCAGGTGCGCACTGAAGCTTTCTTT; CDR3 protein: CASSPQVRTEAFF
CDR3 length: 13; D gene: -; V gene: TRBV3-1/TRBV3-2; J gene: TRBJ1-5; clone size: -; CDR3 DNA: TGTGCCAGCAGCCCCCCCGGGGATCAGCCCCAGCATTTT; CDR3 protein: CASSPPGDQPQHF